The 24 T cell receptor beta chains given below trace back to one sample, sequenced in a study of blood T cell repertoires in COVID-19. Produced via immunoSEQ multiplex PCR; TCRdb's table is partial and in-frame only. The table has 200,000 to 250,000 clones, around 82% seen once; the top ten hold 3.5% to 4%. Sequenced input: peripheral blood. Receptor source: an elderly woman with acute or convalescent COVID-19.

The chain couples TRBV14 to TRBJ1-2; 7 bases line up with TRBD1. The junction had 4 bases not matched to a gene; V was cut back by 8 bases and J by 4 bases. Germline assignment: CDR1 SGHDN and CDR2 FVKESK. There are 12 residues in the CDR3. The DNA for the CDR3 is TGTGCCAGCGGGGGACAGACCTATGGCTACACCTTC. It encodes CASGGQTYGYTF. The full variable domain, rest sourced from reference TRBV14 and TRBJ1-2, is EAGVTQFPSHSVIEKGQTVTLRCDPISGHDNLYWYRRVMGKEIKFLLHFVKESKQDESGMPNNRFLAERTGGTYSTLKVQPAELEDSGVYFCASGGQTYGYTFGSGTRLTVV.

The V call is TRBV3-1 (or the pseudogene TRBV3-2), the J call TRBJ1-2; perhaps TRBD1 as D (5 bases). The CDR3 is 16 amino acids. CDR1 and CDR2 from the germline V gene are LGHDT and YNNKEL (reference sequence). Trimming cost V 7 bases and J 3 bases, with 21 bases left between them. The CDR3 DNA sequence: TGTGCCAGCACCCAGGGAGGCGGGGTCACGCACTATGGCTACACCTTC. Protein sequence: CASTQGGGVTHYGYTF.

The gene calls are TRBV7-2 and TRBJ2-2; a weak D match, TRBD2 (5 bases). The germline gives CDR1 SGHTA, CDR2 FQGNSA. Trimming pared 0 bases from V and 0 bases from J, leaving 8 bases between. CDR3 size: 16 residues. The CDR3 coding sequence is TGTGCCAGCAGCTTAGCTCTAGCCTCGAACACCGGGGAGCTGTTTTTT. It encodes CASSLALASNTGELFF.

This clone was detected only once. The chain employs TRBV9 and TRBJ1-2; D gene ambiguous. The CDR3 is 11 amino acids. V lost 0 bases, J lost 8 bases, and 5 bases lay in between. Germline CDR1 is SGDLS and CDR2 is YYNGEE. CDR3 sequence (DNA): TGTGCCAGCAGCGTAGTCGGGGGCTACACCTTC. The encoded protein is CASSVVGGYTF. Using reference TRBV9 and TRBJ1-2 for the parts outside the CDR3, the full variable domain is DSGVTQTPKHLITATGQRVTLRCSPRSGDLSVYWYQQSLDQGLQFLIQYYNGEERAKGNILERFSAQQFPDLHSELNLSSLELGDSALYFCASSVVGGYTFGSGTRLTVV.

This clone was detected a few times. The same CDR3 can be traced to other DNA sequences in this sample. V is TRBV7-2 and J is TRBJ1-1; D gene uncertain. The CDR3 loop spans 13 amino acids. Trimming stripped 3 bases from V and 1 base from J, with 6 bases between. Germline CDR1 SGHTA, CDR2 FQGNSA. The CDR3 sequence is CASSFSENTEAFF. The CDR3 coding sequence is TGTGCCAGCAGCTTCTCAGAGAACACTGAAGCTTTCTTT.

V is TRBV7-2 and J is TRBJ2-2; 10 nucleotides match TRBD1. Germline trimming cut 2 bases from V and 4 bases from J; bases unmatched to any gene: 4. Germline lookup yields CDR1 SGHTA and CDR2 FQGNSA. The CDR3 spans 16 residues. The CDR3 reads CASSLMGTGVTGELFF. For the CDR3, the DNA is TGTGCCAGCAGCTTAATGGGGACAGGGGTCACCGGGGAGCTGTTTTTT.

The chain joins TRBV24-1 to TRBJ2-1; D remains unclear. Per germline, CDR1 KGHDR and CDR2 SFDVKD. The CDR3 is 13 residues long. V dropped 3 bases and J dropped 8 bases, with 10 bases sitting between them. The CDR3 region is CATSDPTNYEQFF. In DNA, the CDR3 is TGTGCCACCAGTGATCCAACTAACTATGAGCAGTTCTTC.

The chain has TRBV18 and TRBJ1-6, with a tentative D call TRBD1 (5 bases). Germline assignment: CDR1 KGHSH and CDR2 LQKENI. CDR3 length: 13 amino acids. The V end was cut by 8 bases, the J end by 7 bases, with 12 bases between. CDR3 residues: CASHGRDNSPLHF. CDR3 bases: TGTGCCAGCCACGGGAGGGACAATTCACCCCTCCACTTT.

CDR3 nucleotide sequence: TGTGCCAGCAGCCAAGAAAGGAGGGAAAGGGAGAATGAGCAGTTCTTC. Amino acid sequence: CASSQERRERENEQFF. This sequence joins TRBV3-1 (or the pseudogene TRBV3-2) and TRBJ2-1; weak D call: TRBD2 (6 bases). The CDR3 is 16 amino acids. Germline CDR1 LGHDT, CDR2 YNNKEL (reference sequence). V was shortened by 0 bases and J by 7 bases, with 16 bases between the two germline ends.

V gene TRBV6-5 combines with J gene TRBJ2-5; D is possibly TRBD2 (6 bases). This CDR3 has 15 amino acids. V gave up 6 bases and J gave up 5 bases, with 19 bases separating them. CDR1 is MNHEY and CDR2 is SVGAGI in the germline V gene. The CDR3 nucleotides are TGTGCCAGCAGGCTACTAGCTTCGGTATCGGAGACCCAGTACTTC. Protein product: CASRLLASVSETQYF.

The chain combines TRBV2 with TRBJ2-7, with D tentatively TRBD2 (5 bases). This CDR3 contains 14 residues. V was cut by 9 bases and J by 7 bases, with 22 bases left in between. The germline gives CDR1 SNHLY, CDR2 FYNNEI. The CDR3 protein is CARESDGPRGEQYF. Here the CDR3 DNA reads TGTGCCAGAGAGAGTGACGGTCCCCGGGGAGAGCAGTACTTC.

This chain joins TRBV2 and TRBJ2-3; 13 positions agree with TRBD2. The CDR3 runs 16 residues. Germline CDR1 and CDR2: SNHLY and FYNNEI. V gave up 6 bases and J gave up 4 bases; unmatched junction bases: 7. The CDR3 is CASRETSGGAPDTQYF. The CDR3 nucleotides read TGTGCCAGCAGAGAAACTAGCGGGGGGGCGCCAGATACGCAGTATTTT.

CDR3 loop: CASSLSQIGSGELFF. For the CDR3, the DNA is TGTGCCAGCAGCTTATCCCAAATAGGGAGCGGGGAGCTGTTTTTT. The chain has TRBV7-2 and TRBJ2-2; D is perhaps TRBD2 (5 bases). This CDR3 contains 15 residues. Germline CDR1 and CDR2: SGHTA and FQGNSA. Trimming stripped 2 bases from V and 7 bases from J, with 14 bases between.

This rearrangement joins TRBV9 to TRBJ2-7; D is perhaps TRBD2 (6 bases). The CDR3 extends over 13 amino acids. CDR1 and CDR2 (germline): SGDLS, YYNGEE. The V end lost 2 bases, the J end lost 7 bases, and 13 bases lay between the germline ends. The CDR3 nucleotides read TGTGCCAGCAGCGTCTGGCGGGGAAGTGAGCAGTACTTC. This encodes CASSVWRGSEQYF.

This clone was observed a single time. This chain links TRBV19 with TRBJ1-3, with D perhaps TRBD1 (5 bases). Per the germline V gene, CDR1 is LNHDA and CDR2 is SQIVND (reference sequence). The CDR3 length is 15 residues. V lost 2 bases to trimming and J lost 2 bases, with 10 bases between them. The chain's CDR3 is CASSISGAPGNTIYF. For the CDR3, the DNA is TGTGCCAGTAGTATAAGCGGGGCACCTGGAAACACCATATATTTT.

The table lists this clone with a count of one. In nucleotides, the CDR3 is TGCAGTGCCAGACGGGGGGAAGGCTACACCTTC. Its protein is CSARRGEGYTF. The J gene is TRBJ1-2, the V gene TRBV20-1; D is perhaps TRBD1 (5 bases). The CDR3 sequence is 11 residues long. Germline V gene data show CDR1 as DFQATT and CDR2 as SNEGSKA (reference sequence). Trimming took 6 bases from V and 8 from J, leaving 13 bases between them.

This rearrangement joins TRBV7-6 to TRBJ1-1, with D perhaps TRBD1 (5 bases). V lost 3 bases, J lost 1 base, and 12 bases lay in between. This CDR3 is 15 amino acids long. Germline V CDR1 and CDR2: SGHVS, FNYEAQ. CDR3 sequence reads: CASSFDSTKNTEAFF. The CDR3 DNA follows: TGTGCCAGCAGCTTCGACAGTACTAAGAACACTGAAGCTTTCTTT.

This chain joins TRBV18 and TRBJ1-5, with 9 bases lining up with TRBD1. The length of the CDR3 is 15 residues. After removal of 2 bases from V and 6 bases from J, the junction contained 5 bases not matched to a gene. The germline V gene has CDR1 KGHSH and CDR2 LQKENI. The CDR3: CASSPTGQGGQPQHF. The CDR3, as DNA: TGTGCCAGCTCACCAACGGGACAGGGTGGTCAGCCCCAGCATTTT. The full variable domain, in which reference TRBV18 and TRBJ1-5 provide the parts outside the CDR3, is NAGVMQNPRHLVRRRGQEARLRCSPMKGHSHVYWYRQLPEEGLKFMVYLQKENIIDESGMPKERFSAEFPKEGPSILRIQQVVRGDSAAYFCASSPTGQGGQPQHFGDGTRLSIL.

V usage is TRBV3-1 (or the pseudogene TRBV3-2) and J usage is TRBJ1-3; TRBD1 might be the D (5 bases). In germline, CDR1 is LGHDT, CDR2 YNNKEL (reference sequence). The CDR3 is 15 amino acids. Trimming removed 4 bases from V and 4 bases from J, with 14 bases in between. The CDR3 DNA reads as TGTGCCAGCAGCCCTACAGGAAACCGAGGAAACACCATATATTTT. Translation: CASSPTGNRGNTIYF.

The V call is TRBV19, the J call TRBJ1-2; D unresolved. There are 15 residues in the CDR3. Deletions cut 1 base from V and 2 bases from J, with 11 bases between. The germline CDR1 and CDR2 sequences are LNHDA and SQIVND (reference sequence). This CDR3 reads CASSIVGETNYGYTF. DNA for the CDR3: TGTGCCAGTAGTATAGTGGGCGAAACCAACTATGGCTACACCTTC.

This clone was seen a handful of times. DNA of the CDR3: TGTGCCAGCACCCCCGAGATCTCTGGAAACACCATATATTTT. This translates into CASTPEISGNTIYF. The gene calls are TRBV11-2 and TRBJ1-3; no reliable D call. CDR1 is SGHAT, CDR2 FQNNGV, per germline. The CDR3 consists of 14 residues. Trimming removed 7 bases from V and 0 bases from J, with 10 bases in between.

V gene TRBV7-2 combines with J gene TRBJ2-3; 14 nucleotides align to TRBD2. V dropped 5 bases and J dropped 1; count of bases not matched to a gene: 2. Germline CDR1 SGHTA, CDR2 FQGNSA. The length of the CDR3 is 16 residues. The CDR3 sequence is CASSRTSGGRTDTQYF. The CDR3 DNA is TGTGCCAGCAGCCGGACTAGCGGGGGGCGCACAGATACGCAGTATTTT.

The chain couples TRBV5-4 to TRBJ2-4, with 7 positions matching TRBD1. Germline-derived CDR1 and CDR2 are SGHNT and YYREEE (reference sequence). This CDR3 is 14 amino acids long. V lost 4 bases, J lost 1 base, and 2 bases stayed unmatched. The CDR3 bases are TGTGCCAGCAGCCTACAGGGGGCCAAAAACATTCAGTACTTC. Translated, it gives CASSLQGAKNIQYF.

The chain links TRBV24-1 to TRBJ1-5; 7 bases are shared with TRBD1. Trimming cost V 4 bases and J 4 bases; bases outside gene matches: 6. This CDR3 is 15 amino acids long. Germline loops: CDR1 KGHDR, CDR2 SFDVKD. The CDR3 here is CATSEATGMNQPQHF. Written as DNA, the CDR3 is TGTGCCACCAGTGAGGCGACAGGGATGAATCAGCCCCAGCATTTT.